These T cell receptor beta chains were read from a single sample in a study of post-analysis software for immune sequencing data. TCRdb ran MiXCR on the PCR reads and lists one entry per CDR3 protein. The repertoire holds a few hundred thousand distinct CDR3 sequences, approximately 34% seen once, with around 5% in the top ten. What was sequenced was blood. The receptor set was obtained from a girl aged 5 to 17 with multiple sclerosis. Both conserved end residues are part of each CDR3. Each record gives: V gene, D gene, clone size, CDR3 length, J gene, CDR3 DNA, CDR3 protein. D genes are given only for firm matches. Clone size is not always given. Where it is, it says once, few, many or a class for expanded clones.

>TRBV6-5|TRBD1|many|14|TRBJ1-2
TGTGCCAGCAGTAGAAGACAGGGGAACTATGGCTACACCTTC
CASSRRQGNYGYTF
>TRBV7-3|.|.|14|TRBJ2-3
TGTGCCAGCAGCTTAGGGGGAAGAGCAGATACGCAGTATTTT
CASSLGGRADTQYF
>TRBV5-1|.|.|14|TRBJ2-2
TGCGCCAGCAGGGACAGCCAGAACACCGGGGAGCTGTTTTTT
CASRDSQNTGELFF
>TRBV20-1|.|many|13|TRBJ2-5
TGCAGTGTTCGTCTGGGGGCGAAGGAGACCCAGTACTTC
CSVRLGAKETQYF
>TRBV3-1|.|few|16|TRBJ1-1
TGTGCCAGCAGCCAGGAGAATCCGGGTTGGAATACTGAAGCTTTCTTT
CASSQENPGWNTEAFF
>TRBV2|.|few|16|TRBJ1-2
TGTGCCAGCAGTGAACCCAACCGGGCGGGGAGCCGCGGCTACACCTTC
CASSEPNRAGSRGYTF
>TRBV6-5|.|.|14|TRBJ2-1
TGTGCCAGCAGCCCATCGACGGAATACAATGAGCAGTTCTTC
CASSPSTEYNEQFF
>TRBV4-1|TRBD1|many|19|TRBJ1-6
TGCGCCAGCAGCCAAGGGGGTGAGCAGGGGGGATTCCCTAATTCACCCCTCCACTTT
CASSQGGEQGGFPNSPLHF
>TRBV6-2/TRBV6-3|TRBD2|many|14|TRBJ2-1
TGTGCCAGCAGACCGGGGACTAGCCTAAATGAGCAGTTCTTC
CASRPGTSLNEQFF
>TRBV6-1|TRBD1|few|14|TRBJ2-7
TGTGCCATACACGGAGGGACAGGGGCCTACGAGCAGTACTTC
CAIHGGTGAYEQYF
>TRBV5-1|.|many|14|TRBJ2-3
TGCGCCAGCAGCTTCGGCGGGATAGCAGATACGCAGTATTTT
CASSFGGIADTQYF
>TRBV5-1|.|many|13|TRBJ1-2
TGCGCCAGCAGCTTGGAAGGACAGTATGGCTACACCTTC
CASSLEGQYGYTF
>TRBV20-1|.|many|11|TRBJ2-5
TGCAGTGTCGGACGGGAAGAGACCCAGTACTTC
CSVGREETQYF
>TRBV14|.|.|14|TRBJ2-3
TGTGCCAGCAGCGAAGTCCCTAGCGCAGATACGCAGTATTTT
CASSEVPSADTQYF
>TRBV30|TRBD1|.|11|TRBJ1-2
TGTGCCTATGACAGGGATTATGGCTACACCTTC
CAYDRDYGYTF
>TRBV13|.|few|16|TRBJ1-4
TGTGCCAGCAGCCGGGCGGGGAAGCGGACTAATGAAAAACTGTTTTTT
CASSRAGKRTNEKLFF
>TRBV7-3|TRBD2|many|19|TRBJ2-3
TGTGCCAGCAGCTTCAACTCTATAGGACTAGCGGGATTAGGGGATACGCAGTATTTT
CASSFNSIGLAGLGDTQYF
>TRBV7-2|.|.|14|TRBJ1-3
TGTGCCAGCAGCACGGCGGCGGATGGAAACACCATATATTTT
CASSTAADGNTIYF
>TRBV6-6|TRBD1|few|16|TRBJ2-2
TGTGCCAGCAGTTTTCCGGGACAGGGGTGGACCGGGGAGCTGTTTTTT
CASSFPGQGWTGELFF
>TRBV12-3/TRBV12-4|TRBD1|few|15|TRBJ2-1
TGTGCCAGCAGTTTTAGGGCAGGGGGCAAGAATGAGCAGTTCTTC
CASSFRAGGKNEQFF
>TRBV29-1|.|.|13|TRBJ2-1
TGCAGCGTTGGGGACCTCTCCTACAATGAGCAGTTCTTC
CSVGDLSYNEQFF
>TRBV12-3/TRBV12-4|TRBD1|.|16|TRBJ1-1
TGTGCCAGCAGACTCGATGCGTTGCTGGGACAGGGGAGATTGTTCTTT
CASRLDALLGQGRLFF
>TRBV15|.|many|16|TRBJ1-4
TGTGCCACCAGCAGAGGACCTCTTGCAACTAATGAAAAACTGTTTTTT
CATSRGPLATNEKLFF
>TRBV6-5|.|many|11|TRBJ2-7
TGTGCCAGGGGACCGGGCTACGAGCAGTACTTC
CARGPGYEQYF
>TRBV4-2|TRBD1|few|15|TRBJ2-7
TGTGCCTGCAGCCTGAGGACAGGGGGCACTTACGAGCAGTACTTC
CACSLRTGGTYEQYF
>TRBV7-8|TRBD2|few|19|TRBJ2-2
TGTGCCAGCAGCCTCCGGACTAGCGGGAGTAGCCCGAACACCGGGGAGCTGTTTTTT
CASSLRTSGSSPNTGELFF
>TRBV5-5|TRBD1|few|17|TRBJ1-1
TGTGCCAGCAGCTTGGGTCTTATGACAGGGCCGAACACTGAAGCTTTCTTT
CASSLGLMTGPNTEAFF
>TRBV7-8|TRBD2|many|16|TRBJ2-1
TGTGCCAGCAGCTTAGAGCAGCGGGGGCTCTACAATGAGCAGTTCTTC
CASSLEQRGLYNEQFF
>TRBV20-1|TRBD2|many|14|TRBJ2-3
TGCAGTGCTCGGAATAGCGGGAGCACAGATACGCAGTATTTT
CSARNSGSTDTQYF
>TRBV6-5|TRBD1|many|13|TRBJ2-1
TGTGCCAGCAGATACGGACAGGCCAATGAGCAGTTCTTC
CASRYGQANEQFF
>TRBV7-8|TRBD1|.|17|TRBJ2-5
TGTGCCAGCAGCCAATCCCGGGACAGGGGCGGTAGGGAGACCCAGTACTTC
CASSQSRDRGGRETQYF
>TRBV28|TRBD2|.|15|TRBJ2-5
TGTGCCAGCAGTTCTAGCGGGACTATCCAAGAGACCCAGTACTTC
CASSSSGTIQETQYF
>TRBV29-1|TRBD2|once|16|TRBJ2-7
TGCAGCGTTGAAGAGCGGGGGGAGGGGGGTTCCTACGAGCAGTACTTC
CSVEERGEGGSYEQYF
>TRBV20-1|TRBD2|many|16|TRBJ2-1
TGCAGTGCTAGCCCCCCGGCTAGCGGGGCGTCCGGTGAGCAGTTCTTC
CSASPPASGASGEQFF
>TRBV3-1|TRBD2|many|16|TRBJ2-5
TGTGCCAGCAGCGAAAGCGGGAGGGAGGGCCAAGAGACCCAGTACTTC
CASSESGREGQETQYF
>TRBV10-3|.|.|14|TRBJ2-1
TGTGCCATCAAGGCGCGTCCGAGGGGCAATGAGCAGTTCTTC
CAIKARPRGNEQFF
>TRBV10-3|.|many|11|TRBJ1-2
TGTGCCATCAGTGCGGGGGGAGGCTACACCTTC
CAISAGGGYTF
>TRBV5-6|TRBD2|.|15|TRBJ2-7
TGTGCCAGCAGCTTGGGAACTAGCGGGAGTGACGAGCAGTACTTC
CASSLGTSGSDEQYF
>TRBV6-6|.|few|15|TRBJ2-7
TGTGCCAGCAGATACTCCGCGACGGGGGTCGGCGAGCAGTACTTC
CASRYSATGVGEQYF
>TRBV4-1|.|many|15|TRBJ2-6
TGCGCCAGCAGCCAAGATCCTGGAGGGGCCAACGTCCTGACTTTC
CASSQDPGGANVLTF
>TRBV7-2|TRBD1|.|17|TRBJ1-2
TGTGCCAGCAGCTTAGAGTTTGGGACAGGCTACAACTATGGCTACACCTTC
CASSLEFGTGYNYGYTF
>TRBV3-1|.|many|14|TRBJ2-4
TGTGCCAGCAGCCAGGCGGGACGAGGGTCCATTCAGTACTTC
CASSQAGRGSIQYF
>TRBV20-1|.|many|15|TRBJ2-3
TGCAGTGCTAGCCCGCTAGCGCCCGGCACAGATACGCAGTATTTT
CSASPLAPGTDTQYF
>TRBV20-1|.|few|13|TRBJ2-2
TGCAGTGTTATCGACGGAGACACCGGGGAGCTGTTTTTT
CSVIDGDTGELFF
>TRBV10-1|.|.|15|TRBJ1-1
TGCGCCAGCAGTGAGCTCAGGGGTCCGAGCACTGGAGCTTTCTTT
CASSELRGPSTGAFF
>TRBV5-1|TRBD2|many|18|TRBJ2-1
TGCGCCAGCAGCTTGGCACTAGCGGGGAGTAGCTCCTACAATGAGCAGTTCTTC
CASSLALAGSSSYNEQFF
>TRBV5-1|.|.|15|TRBJ2-3
TGCGCCAGCAGCTTGTCTTTGCGGGGAACAGATACACAGTATTTT
CASSLSLRGTDTQYF